This T cell receptor beta chain was recovered during a study of OX40 agonist ivuxolimab in advanced cancers. Overall study: The dose of intravenous ivuxolimab that patients received every 2 weeks ranged from 0.01 to 10 mg/kg. The study's findings and limits: Also present in some nonresponders was a low level of normalized T-cell clonal expansion. Averaged across samples, CD8+ T cells carried more expanded clones than CD4+ did.

Data came from immunoSEQ multiplex PCR; TCRdb stores just in-frame clones and leaves some out. The sample carries tens of thousands of clones, roughly 94% recorded once. As concerns this clone: Its antigen is unknown.

This CDR3 is 17 amino acids long. With 0 bases removed from V and 6 bases from J, the gap between germline ends came to 18 bases. The V gene's germline CDR1 is SGHDN and CDR2 FVKESK. V gene TRBV14 combines with J gene TRBJ2-1, with a tentative D call TRBD1 (5 bases). The sequencing used CD4+ or CD8+ T cells sorted from blood, collected in a trial of the OX40 agonist ivuxolimab. The receptor's source is an adult with an advanced solid tumor such as melanoma, head and neck, liver or kidney cancer. CDR3 loop: CASSQELGRPYGNEQFF. The CDR3 nucleotides are TGTGCCAGCAGCCAAGAGTTGGGGCGGCCCTATGGCAATGAGCAGTTCTTC.